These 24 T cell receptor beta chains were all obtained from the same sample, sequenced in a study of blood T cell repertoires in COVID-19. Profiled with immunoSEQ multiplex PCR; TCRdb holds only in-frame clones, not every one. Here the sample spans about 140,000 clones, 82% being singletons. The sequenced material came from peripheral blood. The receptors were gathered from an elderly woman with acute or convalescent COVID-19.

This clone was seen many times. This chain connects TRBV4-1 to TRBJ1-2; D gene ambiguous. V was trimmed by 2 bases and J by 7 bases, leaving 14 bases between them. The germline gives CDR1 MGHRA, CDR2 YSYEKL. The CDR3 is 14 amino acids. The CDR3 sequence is CASSQWTSKPGYTF. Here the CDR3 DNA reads TGCGCCAGCAGCCAATGGACTTCAAAACCTGGCTACACCTTC.

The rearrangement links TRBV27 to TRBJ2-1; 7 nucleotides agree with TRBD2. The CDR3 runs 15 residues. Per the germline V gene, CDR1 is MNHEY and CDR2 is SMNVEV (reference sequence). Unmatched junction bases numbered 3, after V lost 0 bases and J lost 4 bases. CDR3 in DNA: TGTGCCAGCAGTTTATCGTCTAGCGGTTACAATGAGCAGTTCTTC. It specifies CASSLSSSGYNEQFF.

CDR3 amino acids: CASSLAANAGGAFF. As DNA, the CDR3 is TGTGCCAGCAGCTTAGCTGCAAACGCAGGGGGTGCTTTCTTT. The chain recombines TRBV7-3 with TRBJ1-1, with TRBD1 matching over 7 bases. The CDR3 consists of 14 residues. Germline loops: CDR1 SGHTA, CDR2 FQGTGA. The V segment lost 2 bases and the J segment 11 bases; nucleotides outside the gene matches: 11.

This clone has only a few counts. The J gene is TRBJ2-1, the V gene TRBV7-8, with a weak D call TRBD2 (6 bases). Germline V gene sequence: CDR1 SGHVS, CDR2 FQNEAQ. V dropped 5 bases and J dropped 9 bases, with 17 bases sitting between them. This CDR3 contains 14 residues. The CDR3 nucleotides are TGTGCCAGCAGCGCGGGGCGGATGCAGACTGAGCAGTTCTTC. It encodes CASSAGRMQTEQFF.

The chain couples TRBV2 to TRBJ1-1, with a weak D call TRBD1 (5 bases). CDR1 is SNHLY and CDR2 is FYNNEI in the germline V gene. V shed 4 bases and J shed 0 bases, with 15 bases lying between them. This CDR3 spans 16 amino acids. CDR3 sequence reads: CASSGTLDKVNTEAFF. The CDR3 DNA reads TGTGCCAGCAGTGGGACCCTGGACAAGGTGAACACTGAAGCTTTCTTT.

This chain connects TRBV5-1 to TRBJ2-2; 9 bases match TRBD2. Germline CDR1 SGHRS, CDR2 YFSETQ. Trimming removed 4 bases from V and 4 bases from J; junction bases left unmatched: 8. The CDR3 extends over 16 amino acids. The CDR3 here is CASSPKGSGSTGELFF. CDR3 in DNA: TGCGCCAGCAGCCCGAAGGGTAGCGGGAGCACCGGGGAGCTGTTTTTT.

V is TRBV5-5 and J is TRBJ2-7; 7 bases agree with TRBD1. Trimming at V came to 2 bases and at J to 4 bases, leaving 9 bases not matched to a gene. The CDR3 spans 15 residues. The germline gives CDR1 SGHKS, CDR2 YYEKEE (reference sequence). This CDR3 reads CASSLSFRGFYEQYF. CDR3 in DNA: TGTGCCAGCAGCTTATCCTTCAGGGGGTTTTACGAGCAGTACTTC.

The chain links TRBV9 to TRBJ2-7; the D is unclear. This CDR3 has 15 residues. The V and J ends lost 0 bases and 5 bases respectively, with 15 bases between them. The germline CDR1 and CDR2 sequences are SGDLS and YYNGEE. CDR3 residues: CASSVAGTTSHEQYF. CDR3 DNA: TGTGCCAGCAGCGTAGCGGGTACAACGTCCCACGAGCAGTACTTC.

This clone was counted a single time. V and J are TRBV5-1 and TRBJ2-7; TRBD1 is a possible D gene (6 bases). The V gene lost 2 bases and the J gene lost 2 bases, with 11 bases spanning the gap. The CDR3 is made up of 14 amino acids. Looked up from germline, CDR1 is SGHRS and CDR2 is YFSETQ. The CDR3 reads CASSFKGDPYEQYF. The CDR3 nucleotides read TGCGCCAGCAGCTTTAAGGGGGACCCCTACGAGCAGTACTTC.

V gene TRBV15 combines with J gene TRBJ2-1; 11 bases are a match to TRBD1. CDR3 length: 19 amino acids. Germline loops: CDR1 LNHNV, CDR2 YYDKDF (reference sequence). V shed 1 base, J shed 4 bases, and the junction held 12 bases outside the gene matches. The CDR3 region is CATSRVYPGQGEIYNEQFF. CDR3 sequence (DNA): TGTGCCACCAGCAGAGTGTACCCGGGACAGGGGGAGATATACAATGAGCAGTTCTTC.

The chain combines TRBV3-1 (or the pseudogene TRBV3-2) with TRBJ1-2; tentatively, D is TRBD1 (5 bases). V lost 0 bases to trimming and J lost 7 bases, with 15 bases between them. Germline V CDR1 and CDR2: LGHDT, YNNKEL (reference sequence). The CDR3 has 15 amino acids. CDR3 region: CASSQDPRAVVGYTF. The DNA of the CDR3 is TGTGCCAGCAGCCAAGATCCCAGGGCGGTGGTTGGCTACACCTTC.

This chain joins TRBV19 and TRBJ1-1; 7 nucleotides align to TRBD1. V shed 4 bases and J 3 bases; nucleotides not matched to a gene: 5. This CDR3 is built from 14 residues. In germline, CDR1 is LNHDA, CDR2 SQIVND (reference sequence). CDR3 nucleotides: TGTGCCAGTAGTACCTGGACAGGCCACACTGAAGCTTTCTTT. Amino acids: CASSTWTGHTEAFF.

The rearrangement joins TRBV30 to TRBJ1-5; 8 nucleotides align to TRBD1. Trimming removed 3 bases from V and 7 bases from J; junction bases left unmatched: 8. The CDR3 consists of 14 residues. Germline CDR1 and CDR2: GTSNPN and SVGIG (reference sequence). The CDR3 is CAWRPKQGDQPQHF. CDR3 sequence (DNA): TGTGCCTGGAGGCCGAAACAGGGGGACCAGCCCCAGCATTTT.

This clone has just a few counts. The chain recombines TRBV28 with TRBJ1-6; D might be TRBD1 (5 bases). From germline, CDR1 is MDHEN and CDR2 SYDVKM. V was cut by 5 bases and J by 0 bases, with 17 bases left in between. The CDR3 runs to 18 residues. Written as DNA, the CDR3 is TGTGCCAGCAGTGGGGCTGCGGCACTTAGCTCCTATAATTCACCCCTCCACTTT. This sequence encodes CASSGAAALSSYNSPLHF.

The CDR3 loop is CASSPQQSLSNQPQHF. CDR3 nucleotide sequence: TGTGCCAGCTCACCACAACAGTCCCTTAGCAATCAGCCCCAGCATTTT. The chain combines TRBV18 with TRBJ1-5; D call uncertain. V lost 1 base, J lost 0 bases, and 10 bases lay in between. Germline V gene sequence: CDR1 KGHSH, CDR2 LQKENI. The CDR3 is 16 amino acids.

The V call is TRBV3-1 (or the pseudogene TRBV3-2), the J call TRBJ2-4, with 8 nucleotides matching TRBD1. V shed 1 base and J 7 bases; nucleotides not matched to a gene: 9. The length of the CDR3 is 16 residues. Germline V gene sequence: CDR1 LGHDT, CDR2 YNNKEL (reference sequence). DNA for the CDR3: TGTGCCAGCAGCCAAGGCCCCGGGACAGGAATTAACATTCAGTACTTC. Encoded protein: CASSQGPGTGINIQYF.

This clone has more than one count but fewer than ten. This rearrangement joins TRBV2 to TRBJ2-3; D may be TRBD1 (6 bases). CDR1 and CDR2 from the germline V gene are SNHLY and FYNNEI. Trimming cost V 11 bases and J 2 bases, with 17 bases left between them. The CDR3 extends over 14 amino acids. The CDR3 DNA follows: TGTGCCTCAGGGGTGGGCCAGGACACAGATACGCAGTATTTT. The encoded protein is CASGVGQDTDTQYF.

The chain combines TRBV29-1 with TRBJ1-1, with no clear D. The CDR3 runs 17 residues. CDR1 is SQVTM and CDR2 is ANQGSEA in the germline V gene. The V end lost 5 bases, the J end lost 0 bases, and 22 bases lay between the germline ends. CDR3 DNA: TGCAGCGTTCCCACCACCCTCGGGTTAGGTATGAACACTGAAGCTTTCTTT. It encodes CSVPTTLGLGMNTEAFF.

Written as DNA, the CDR3 is TGTGCCAGCTGGGGGGTAGCCAAAAACATTCAGTACTTC. Its translation is CASWGVAKNIQYF. The gene calls are TRBV2 and TRBJ2-4; perhaps TRBD2 as D (6 bases). CDR3 size: 13 residues. V was clipped by 8 bases and J by 0 bases, with 8 bases between them. Germline V CDR1 and CDR2: SNHLY, FYNNEI.

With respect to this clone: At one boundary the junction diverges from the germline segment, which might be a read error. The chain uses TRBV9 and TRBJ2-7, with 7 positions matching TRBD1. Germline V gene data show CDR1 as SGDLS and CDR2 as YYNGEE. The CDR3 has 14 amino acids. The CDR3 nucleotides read TGTGCCAGCAGCGTAAGAGGGGGCTCCCACGAGCAGTACTTC. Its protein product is CASSVRGGSHEQYF.

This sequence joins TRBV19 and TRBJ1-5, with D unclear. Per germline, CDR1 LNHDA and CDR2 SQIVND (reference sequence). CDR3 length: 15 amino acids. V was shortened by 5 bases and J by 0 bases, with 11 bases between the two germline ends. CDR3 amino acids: CASSAWAGSNQPQHF. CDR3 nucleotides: TGTGCCAGTAGTGCCTGGGCCGGTAGCAATCAGCCCCAGCATTTT.

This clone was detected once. Written as DNA, the CDR3 is TGTGCCAGCAGCTATACCCCGGGAGTGGTCGATGAGCAGTTCTTC. Encoded protein: CASSYTPGVVDEQFF. The V gene is TRBV7-2, the J gene TRBJ2-1; weak D call: TRBD2 (6 bases). Germline assignment: CDR1 SGHTA and CDR2 FQGNSA. V gave up 4 bases and J gave up 8 bases, with 18 bases separating them. The CDR3 loop spans 15 amino acids.

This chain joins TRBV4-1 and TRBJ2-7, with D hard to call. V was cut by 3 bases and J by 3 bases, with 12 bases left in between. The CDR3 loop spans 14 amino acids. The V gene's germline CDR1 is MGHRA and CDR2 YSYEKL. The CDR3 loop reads CASSHRNFDYEQYF. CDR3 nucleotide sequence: TGCGCCAGCAGCCATAGAAACTTCGACTACGAGCAGTACTTC.

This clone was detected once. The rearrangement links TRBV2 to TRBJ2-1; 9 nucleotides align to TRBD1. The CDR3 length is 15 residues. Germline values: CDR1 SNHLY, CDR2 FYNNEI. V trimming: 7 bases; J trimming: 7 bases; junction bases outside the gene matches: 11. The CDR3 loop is CASTMDRGGGNEQFF. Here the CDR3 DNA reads TGTGCCAGCACCATGGACAGGGGCGGTGGTAATGAGCAGTTCTTC.